A single sample is the source of the 22 T cell receptor beta chains below, sequenced in a study of shared clonotypes between healthy human individuals. Sequencing was performed with immunoSEQ multiplex PCR; in TCRdb, only in-frame clones are kept and a portion is missing. This table has 1,100,000 or so clones, 70% to 80% appearing once. The sequencing sample was made of memory CD4+ T cells from PBMCs. Subset indicated: CD45RA-negative fraction. Receptors originate from a young man in good health. Some clones in this sample may be carry-over from other donors' samples.

The chain couples TRBV2 to TRBJ2-7, with 8 bases matching TRBD2. The germline gives CDR1 SNHLY, CDR2 FYNNEI. The CDR3 consists of 14 residues. With 8 bases clipped from V and 0 bases from J, the junction kept 6 bases outside the gene matches. This chain's CDR3 is CASGAGVGSYEQYF. CDR3 sequence (DNA): TGTGCCAGCGGAGCGGGAGTGGGCTCCTACGAGCAGTACTTC.

The rearrangement joins TRBV7-9 to TRBJ1-1, with a tentative D call TRBD1 (6 bases). This CDR3 comprises 14 residues. V was shortened by 5 bases and J by 0 bases, with 10 bases between the two germline ends. The V gene's germline CDR1 is SEHNR and CDR2 FQNEAQ (reference sequence). The CDR3 reads CASSPRGLNTEAFF. The CDR3 DNA reads as TGTGCCAGCAGCCCCAGGGGACTGAACACTGAAGCTTTCTTT.

V and J are TRBV14 and TRBJ2-3; 8 bases match TRBD1. J was trimmed by 1 base and V by 1 base; bases with no gene match: 4. This CDR3 has 16 amino acids. Per germline, CDR1 SGHDN and CDR2 FVKESK. The chain's CDR3 is CASSQVRGRGTDTQYF. The CDR3 bases are TGTGCCAGCAGCCAAGTCAGGGGGCGCGGCACAGATACGCAGTATTTT.

The chain couples TRBV28 to TRBJ2-2, with D possibly TRBD2 on 6 matching bases. Trimming left V 3 bases short and J 8 bases short, with 16 bases between. Germline-derived CDR1 and CDR2 are MDHEN and SYDVKM. The CDR3 has 15 residues. The CDR3 DNA is TGTGCCAGCAGTTTTGCGGGGTATTTTGCTGGGGAGCTGTTTTTT. Translated: CASSFAGYFAGELFF.

The rearrangement uses TRBV5-1 and TRBJ2-2; no firm D call. There are 16 residues in the CDR3. With 4 bases removed from V and 5 bases from J, the gap between germline ends came to 18 bases. From germline, CDR1 is SGHRS and CDR2 YFSETQ. CDR3 nucleotides: TGCGCCAGCAGCCCGGCTATGGGCCTGAGGACCGGGGAGCTGTTTTTT. This encodes CASSPAMGLRTGELFF.

V is TRBV29-1 and J is TRBJ1-2; D is perhaps TRBD1 (6 bases). Deletions cut 5 bases from V and 4 bases from J, with 14 bases between. Germline-derived CDR1 and CDR2 are SQVTM and ANQGSEA. The CDR3 consists of 13 residues. The CDR3 sequence is CSVSPGVGYGYTF. The CDR3 region has the DNA TGCAGCGTTTCCCCAGGGGTGGGCTATGGCTACACCTTC.

The rearrangement joins TRBV4-1 to TRBJ2-5; either TRBD1 or TRBD2 may fit D (6 bases each). Per germline, CDR1 MGHRA and CDR2 YSYEKL. Trimming pared 7 bases from V and 1 base from J, leaving 22 bases between. The CDR3 is 17 amino acids. CDR3 sequence (DNA): TGCGCCAGCACCCCCTCCGGGGGCGGGACCCCCCAAGAGACCCAGTACTTC. Translating gives CASTPSGGGTPQETQYF.

This chain uses TRBV6-1 with TRBJ2-7, with 8 bases matching TRBD1. V lost 5 bases, J lost 3 bases, and 6 bases stayed unmatched. This CDR3 is 14 amino acids long. Germline V gene sequence: CDR1 MNHNS, CDR2 SASEGT. CDR3 sequence reads: CASSIGTGYYEQYF. The CDR3 DNA reads TGTGCCAGCAGTATAGGGACAGGATACTACGAGCAGTACTTC.

This clone was detected a few times. This chain joins TRBV5-1 and TRBJ2-5, with 8 nucleotides matching TRBD1. Germline CDR1 is SGHRS and CDR2 is YFSETQ. Germline trimming cut 0 bases from V and 5 bases from J; bases unmatched to any gene: 6. The CDR3 length is 15 residues. CDR3 in amino acids: CASSLDARGLETQYF. The CDR3 DNA reads as TGCGCCAGCAGCTTGGACGCCAGGGGGCTCGAGACCCAGTACTTC.

This chain links TRBV11-1 with TRBJ2-7; D may be TRBD2 (5 bases). CDR1 is SGHAT and CDR2 is FQDESV in the germline V gene (reference sequence). The CDR3 contains 15 residues. V lost 4 bases, J lost 0 bases, and 13 bases lay in between. CDR3 nucleotides: TGTGCCAGCAGCTATCAAGCGGTTACCTCCTACGAGCAGTACTTC. Encoded protein: CASSYQAVTSYEQYF.

In the case of this clone: Other DNA sequences of this sample code for an identical CDR3. This chain connects TRBV6-1 to TRBJ2-7, with a possible D match to TRBD2 (5 bases). The length of the CDR3 is 15 residues. Trimming cost V 2 bases and J 0 bases, with 11 bases left between them. Germline loops: CDR1 MNHNS, CDR2 SASEGT. The CDR3 nucleotides are TGTGCCAGCAGTGAACCTGGGGAGAGCTCCTACGAGCAGTACTTC. It is translated as CASSEPGESSYEQYF.

Concerning this clone: Other DNA sequences from this sample encode an identical CDR3 as well. The rearrangement joins TRBV7-3 to TRBJ1-1; D is undetermined. With 5 bases removed from V and 2 bases from J, the gap between germline ends came to 9 bases. Germline V gene lookup returns CDR1 SGHTA and CDR2 FQGTGA. The CDR3 covers 13 residues. CDR3 DNA sequence: TGTGCCAGCAGCCTCGACCCCAACACTGAAGCTTTCTTT. Residues: CASSLDPNTEAFF.

The V call is TRBV28, the J call TRBJ1-2; D remains ambiguous. Trimming shortened V by 2 bases and J by 2 bases, and 9 bases separated the two germline ends. This CDR3 region has 14 residues. Germline lookup yields CDR1 MDHEN and CDR2 SYDVKM. The CDR3 spells CASSLTRTNYGYTF. DNA for the CDR3: TGTGCCAGCAGTTTAACCCGGACCAACTATGGCTACACCTTC.

This clone was seen more than once but under ten times. The chain joins TRBV6-5 to TRBJ1-2; D call uncertain. Trimming removed 4 bases at V and 9 bases at J, with 18 bases between. Germline CDR1 and CDR2: MNHEY and SVGAGI. This CDR3 region has 14 residues. CDR3 protein: CASSSPATPGSYTF. In DNA, the CDR3 is TGTGCCAGCAGTTCCCCGGCGACGCCCGGGAGCTACACCTTC.

The chain employs TRBV7-8 and TRBJ2-1; 13 bases align to TRBD2. Trimming took 2 bases from V and 10 from J; bases not matched to a gene: 2. The CDR3 loop spans 14 amino acids. Germline V gene data show CDR1 as SGHVS and CDR2 as FQNEAQ. For the CDR3, the DNA is TGTGCCAGCAGCTTAACTAGCGGGAGGGTCGAGCAGTTCTTC. It codes for CASSLTSGRVEQFF.

The rearrangement uses TRBV2 and TRBJ1-5, with TRBD1 as a possible D gene (5 bases). CDR3 size: 15 residues. Germline loops: CDR1 SNHLY, CDR2 FYNNEI. V lost 5 bases to trimming and J lost 7 bases, with 18 bases between them. The CDR3 DNA sequence: TGTGCCAGCAGTCGTGAAAGGGGTTATGGACAGCCCCAGCATTTT. It specifies CASSRERGYGQPQHF.

This sequence joins TRBV10-3 and TRBJ2-7; 9 bases are shared with TRBD2. The CDR3 runs 15 residues. CDR1 is ENHRY, CDR2 SYGVKD, per germline. Trimming removed 0 bases from V and 5 bases from J; junction bases left unmatched: 5. The CDR3 nucleotides read TGTGCCATCAGTGAGTCTGGACTAGCGCTTGACGAGCAGTACTTC. Translating it yields CAISESGLALDEQYF.

V usage is TRBV10-3 and J usage is TRBJ2-6; TRBD1 matches at 7 bases. The CDR3 length is 16 residues. Germline loops: CDR1 ENHRY, CDR2 SYGVKD. J gave up 4 bases and V 10 bases, and 13 bases lay outside the gene matches. The DNA for the CDR3 is TGTGCCACAACGACAGGGACGGGTTCCGGGGCCAACGTCCTGACTTTC. It codes for CATTTGTGSGANVLTF.

This clone occurred once. The rearrangement links TRBV7-2 to TRBJ2-1; D ambiguous. Trimming stripped 3 bases from V and 8 bases from J, with 11 bases between. The germline V gene has CDR1 SGHTA and CDR2 FQGNSA. This CDR3 is 13 amino acids long. CDR3 sequence (DNA): TGTGCCAGCAGCTTTGCTTTGGGCGATGAGCAGTTCTTC. Residues: CASSFALGDEQFF.

The rearrangement links TRBV11-2 to TRBJ1-5; D may be TRBD1 (5 bases). The CDR3 consists of 14 residues. Trimming shortened V by 5 bases and J by 14 bases, and 22 bases separated the two germline ends. Germline CDR1 reads SGHAT; CDR2 reads FQNNGV. CDR3 protein: CASSRTNGGGAKHF. For the CDR3, the DNA is TGTGCCAGCAGCCGAACGAACGGGGGGGGTGCGAAGCATTTT.

This chain uses TRBV6-1 with TRBJ2-5, with D uncertain. Looked up from germline, CDR1 is MNHNS and CDR2 is SASEGT. The CDR3 has 15 residues. The V and J ends lost 0 bases and 5 bases respectively, with 13 bases between them. Here the CDR3 reads CASSEAWGVGETQYF. CDR3 DNA: TGTGCCAGCAGTGAAGCGTGGGGTGTAGGGGAGACCCAGTACTTC.

This clone showed up just once. V usage is TRBV6-6 and J usage is TRBJ2-1; 12 nucleotides agree with TRBD2. The CDR3 is made up of 16 amino acids. Trimming removed 6 bases from V and 0 bases from J; junction bases left unmatched: 3. In germline, CDR1 is MNHNY, CDR2 SVGAGI (reference sequence). The CDR3 bases are TGTGCCAGCAGCACGACTAGCGGGAGCTCCTACAATGAGCAGTTCTTC. Amino acid sequence: CASSTTSGSSYNEQFF.